This note documents a single TCR beta chain sequence. This sample is drawn from a study of blood T cell repertoires in COVID-19. The table came from immunoSEQ multiplex PCR; TCRdb's copy has only in-frame clones and leaves some out. The sample records fewer than 300,000 clones, more than 65% being singletons. Trimming took 0 bases from V and 0 from J, leaving 4 bases between them. Per germline, CDR1 SGDLS and CDR2 YYNGEE. This CDR3 has 14 amino acids. This TCR was recovered from a person in their 70s with COVID-19, enrolled during active disease. The V gene is TRBV9, the J gene TRBJ1-3; D is uncertain. Sequencing used peripheral blood. The CDR3: CASSVGPSGNTIYF. The DNA of the CDR3 is TGTGCCAGCAGCGTAGGGCCCTCTGGAAACACCATATATTTT. The full variable domain, completed using reference TRBV9 and TRBJ1-3, is DSGVTQTPKHLITATGQRVTLRCSPRSGDLSVYWYQQSLDQGLQFLIQYYNGEERAKGNILERFSAQQFPDLHSELNLSSLELGDSALYFCASSVGPSGNTIYFGEGSWLTVV.